This TCR beta chain was identified in a study of CD8 T cells in ankylosing spondylitis. Findings and limits, study-wide: Blood of patients with ankylosing spondylitis appeared to be characterized by a TCR beta motif of 8 or 9 highly homologous variants.

Germline V gene sequence: CDR1 SSHAT, CDR2 FNYEAQ (reference sequence). The CDR3 spans 15 residues. Germline trimming cut 5 bases from V and 4 bases from J; bases unmatched to any gene: 9. Via MiXCR, TCRdb re-called the 5' RACE reads, giving one row per CDR3 protein. The sample lists just under 550,000 distinct CDR3 sequences, 9.5% to 15% occurring once. There are many counts of this clonotype. Its specificity is not known. This receptor was taken from a male donor with ankylosing spondylitis. The sequencing input was blood, either unsorted or a sorted T cell fraction (not recorded which). The chain employs TRBV7-7 and TRBJ2-5, with 8 bases that match TRBD1. The CDR3 here is CASSTGQGDVETQYF. The CDR3 coding sequence is TGTGCCAGCAGCACCGGACAGGGAGATGTAGAGACCCAGTACTTC.